This T cell receptor beta chain was sequenced in a study of blood T cell repertoires in COVID-19. The V gene's germline CDR1 is KGHDR and CDR2 SFDVKD. Trimming removed 1 base from V and 7 bases from J; junction bases left unmatched: 5. The CDR3 contains 15 residues. The table came from immunoSEQ multiplex PCR; TCRdb's copy has only in-frame clones and leaves some out. The data show 300,000 to 450,000 clones, about 85% seen once. Source material: peripheral blood. The source is a woman between 18 and 29 years old with acute or convalescent COVID-19. The genes are TRBV24-1 and TRBJ2-2, with TRBD1 identical over 7 bases. The DNA for the CDR3 is TGTGCCACCAGTGATTTCACAGGGGTTGGCGGGGAGCTGTTTTTT. Protein: CATSDFTGVGGELFF.